This T cell receptor (beta chain) was sequenced during a study of T cells in Graves' hyperthyroidism and ophthalmopathy. Findings and caveats of the study: Among thyroid clonotypes expanded above 0.001, most also appeared in blood.

Trimming removed 8 bases at V and 5 bases at J, with 6 bases between. CDR3 length: 10 amino acids. The germline V gene encodes CDR1 SQVTM and CDR2 ANQGSEA. There are many counts of this clonotype. As yet, its antigen is unknown. Clinical symptoms, serum thyroxine, TRAb, thyroid ultrasound and orbital computed tomography informed diagnoses. Fresh peripheral blood, less than 11 ml of it, supplied the PBMCs. Regions amplified from RNA transcripts were the TCR beta CDR3 regions. A first-round RT-PCR of the TCR CDR3 used the HTBI primer set. In TCRdb, the multiplex PCR reads were re-called with MiXCR into one record per CDR3 protein. The sample lists about 250,000 distinct CDR3 sequences; approximately 24% were seen once.

The chain is built from TRBV29-1 and TRBJ2-2; no reliable D call. Sample: blood. The TCR comes from a woman between 40 and 50 years old with Graves' ophthalmopathy. This chain's CDR3 is CSPRTGELFF. CDR3 nucleotide sequence: TGCAGCCCGCGAACCGGGGAGCTGTTTTTT.